Presented here are 22 T cell receptor beta chains from one specimen sequenced in a study of blood T cell repertoires in COVID-19. Using immunoSEQ multiplex PCR, the repertoire was profiled, and TCRdb retains in-frame clones only, with some absent. The repertoire holds just over 300,000 clones, with over 75% as singletons. What was sequenced was PBMCs or T cells enriched from blood (not recorded which). The receptors here all came from a man younger than 45 who had recovered from COVID-19.

The V call is TRBV29-1, the J call TRBJ2-2, with a possible D match to TRBD2 (6 bases). The germline CDR1 and CDR2 sequences are SQVTM and ANQGSEA. Between the trimmed V and J ends, which lost 6 bases and 0 bases, there was a span of 14 bases. The length of the CDR3 is 15 residues. Written as DNA, the CDR3 is TGCAGCGTAGCCCGGGAGCCCCCGAACACCGGGGAGCTGTTTTTT. Protein product: CSVAREPPNTGELFF.

The gene calls are TRBV4-2 and TRBJ2-1; D is possibly TRBD1 (7 bases). The CDR3 contains 15 residues. V dropped 6 bases and J dropped 1 base, with 13 bases sitting between them. CDR1 and CDR2 from the germline V gene are LGHNA and YNFKEQ. Here the CDR3 reads CASSWQGGSYNEQFF. The CDR3 coding sequence is TGTGCCAGCAGTTGGCAGGGGGGATCCTACAATGAGCAGTTCTTC.

J is TRBJ2-3 and V is TRBV19; D is uncertain. Germline V gene sequence: CDR1 LNHDA, CDR2 SQIVND (reference sequence). This CDR3 contains 15 residues. The V end was cut by 2 bases, the J end by 4 bases, with 13 bases between. CDR3 DNA: TGTGCCAGTAGTATAAGGCCTAGTAGATCAGATACGCAGTATTTT. Translating gives CASSIRPSRSDTQYF.

This rearrangement joins TRBV19 to TRBJ1-4; tentatively, D is TRBD1 (6 bases). The CDR3 runs 15 residues. Trimming took 6 bases from V and 10 from J, leaving 21 bases between them. The germline V gene encodes CDR1 LNHDA and CDR2 SQIVND (reference sequence). CDR3 amino acids: CASRGSGGLEGKLFF. The CDR3, as DNA: TGTGCCAGTAGGGGATCGGGGGGGCTTGAGGGAAAACTGTTTTTT.

This clone appeared a single time. This chain joins TRBV5-1 and TRBJ1-1; D is possibly TRBD1 (5 bases). Germline V lookup: CDR1 SGHRS, CDR2 YFSETQ. The CDR3 contains 14 residues. Trimming left V 3 bases short and J 5 bases short, with 14 bases between. The chain's CDR3 is CASSWQGGGTEAFF. In DNA form, the CDR3 reads TGCGCCAGCAGCTGGCAGGGCGGGGGGACTGAAGCTTTCTTT.

DNA for the CDR3: TGTGCCAGCAGCCCGTCCGGGACAGGGGTTGAAAAACTGTTTTTT. Translated, it gives CASSPSGTGVEKLFF. This chain joins TRBV7-9 and TRBJ1-4; 10 bases match TRBD1. V trimming: 5 bases; J trimming: 7 bases; junction bases outside the gene matches: 7. Germline CDR1 and CDR2: SEHNR and FQNEAQ (reference sequence). CDR3 length: 15 residues.

The genes are TRBV7-2 and TRBJ1-1, with TRBD1 identical over 7 bases. This CDR3 is 15 amino acids long. Germline CDR1 SGHTA, CDR2 FQGNSA. V lost 1 base and J lost 5; bases outside the gene matches: 7. The CDR3, as DNA: TGTGCCAGCAGCTTAGGAGGGGGCTTGCAAACTGAAGCTTTCTTT. This sequence encodes CASSLGGGLQTEAFF.

The rearrangement joins TRBV5-1 to TRBJ2-7, with 12 bases matching TRBD1. The CDR3 consists of 15 residues. Germline values: CDR1 SGHRS, CDR2 YFSETQ. J lost 5 bases, V lost 4 bases, and 7 bases had no gene match. In DNA form, the CDR3 reads TGCGCCAGCAGCCCAATCGGGACAGGGGGCCACGAGCAGTACTTC. Translating it yields CASSPIGTGGHEQYF. The full variable domain, its missing parts supplied by reference TRBV5-1 and TRBJ2-7, is KAGVTQTPRYLIKTRGQQVTLSCSPISGHRSVSWYQQTPGQGLQFLFEYFSETQRNKGNFPGRFSGRQFSNSRSEMNVSTLELGDSALYLCASSPIGTGGHEQYFGPGTRLTVT.

The chain links TRBV6-5 to TRBJ1-6, with 7 bases fitting TRBD1. Germline lookup yields CDR1 MNHEY and CDR2 SVGAGI. The CDR3 extends over 15 amino acids. V gave up 4 bases and J gave up 7 bases; unmatched junction bases: 7. CDR3 loop: CASSSPTGINSPLHF. DNA for the CDR3: TGTGCCAGCAGTTCCCCGACAGGGATCAATTCACCCCTCCACTTT.

The chain uses TRBV11-2 and TRBJ1-1; no definite D call. The germline V gene has CDR1 SGHAT and CDR2 FQNNGV. CDR3 length equals 12 residues. Trimming removed 2 bases at V and 3 bases at J, with 4 bases between. In DNA form, the CDR3 reads TGTGCCAGCAGCTTAAGCTACACTGAAGCTTTCTTT. It codes for CASSLSYTEAFF.

The chain couples TRBV11-2 to TRBJ2-7; 7 nucleotides align to TRBD2. J was trimmed by 7 bases and V by 1 base; bases with no gene match: 4. The CDR3 totals 13 residues. The germline V gene encodes CDR1 SGHAT and CDR2 FQNNGV. The CDR3 DNA sequence: TGTGCCAGCAGCTTAGTAGGCGGGGGAGAGCAGTACTTC. It encodes CASSLVGGGEQYF.

This rearrangement joins TRBV15 to TRBJ1-5, with TRBD1 matching over 7 bases. Trimming at V came to 0 bases and at J to 7 bases, leaving 6 bases not matched to a gene. This CDR3 region has 15 residues. Germline values: CDR1 LNHNV, CDR2 YYDKDF (reference sequence). The CDR3 DNA follows: TGTGCCACCAGCAGAGAGAAAGGGGGCCGGCAGCCCCAGCATTTT. It yields the protein CATSREKGGRQPQHF.

This chain joins TRBV3-1 (or the pseudogene TRBV3-2) and TRBJ2-2, with 9 bases lining up with TRBD2. Germline V gives CDR1 LGHDT, CDR2 YNNKEL (reference sequence). Losses at the gene ends were 6 bases for V and 4 bases for J; bases not matched to a gene: 9. This CDR3 is 16 amino acids long. In DNA, the CDR3 is TGTGCCAGCAGGCCAGCGGGAGGCGGGGGCACCGGGGAGCTGTTTTTT. It specifies CASRPAGGGGTGELFF.

This chain links TRBV4-2 with TRBJ2-7; D is undetermined. V was shortened by 0 bases and J by 6 bases, with 3 bases between the two germline ends. The CDR3 extends over 11 amino acids. The germline CDR1 and CDR2 sequences are LGHNA and YNFKEQ. Here the CDR3 reads CASSQDLEQYF. The CDR3 DNA reads TGTGCCAGCAGCCAAGATCTCGAGCAGTACTTC.

The chain couples TRBV7-8 to TRBJ1-6; TRBD1 aligns across 8 bases. The CDR3 runs 15 residues. Trimming removed 3 bases from V and 8 bases from J; junction bases left unmatched: 6. The germline V gene has CDR1 SGHVS and CDR2 FQNEAQ. The CDR3 DNA is TGTGCCAGCAGCTTTTCATCAGGGGGCGATTCACCCCTCCACTTT. Translation gives CASSFSSGGDSPLHF.

The rearrangement uses TRBV25-1 and TRBJ2-3, with unresolved D. The CDR3 extends over 14 amino acids. CDR1 and CDR2 (germline): MGHDK, SYGVNS. The V and J ends lost 4 bases and 2 bases respectively, with 10 bases between them. This CDR3 is CASSARLLTDTQYF. The CDR3 DNA sequence: TGTGCCAGCAGTGCGCGACTTCTCACAGATACGCAGTATTTT.

In nucleotides, the CDR3 is TGCGCCAGCAGCTTGGCCGGCCCTTCCGGGCAGGGGGTCAACACTGAAGCTTTCTTT. It yields the protein CASSLAGPSGQGVNTEAFF. The genes are TRBV5-1 and TRBJ1-1; 7 bases map to TRBD1. With V trimmed by 0 bases and J by 2 bases, 16 bases remained unmatched. The CDR3 loop spans 19 amino acids. Germline V gene sequence: CDR1 SGHRS, CDR2 YFSETQ.

The V gene is TRBV11-3, the J gene TRBJ2-5; tentatively, D is TRBD1 (6 bases). The germline gives CDR1 SGHNT, CDR2 YENEEA. V lost 5 bases, J lost 5 bases, and 21 bases lay in between. CDR3 length equals 16 residues. The CDR3 nucleotides are TGTGCCAGCAGCCAAGCGTTGGTCAGGGGAATGGAGACCCAGTACTTC. It encodes CASSQALVRGMETQYF. The full variable domain, completed using reference TRBV11-3 and TRBJ2-5, is EAGVVQSPRYKIIEKKQPVAFWCNPISGHNTLYWYLQNLGQGPELLIRYENEEAVDDSQLPKDRFSAERLKGVDSTLKIQPAELGDSAVYLCASSQALVRGMETQYFGPGTRLLVL.

This chain connects TRBV30 to TRBJ2-1, with D uncertain. V lost 0 bases and J lost 8, with 14 bases in between. The CDR3 spans 14 residues. CDR1 and CDR2 from the germline V gene are GTSNPN and SVGIG (reference sequence). The CDR3 sequence: CAWSVGRSRDEQFF. CDR3 nucleotide sequence: TGTGCCTGGAGTGTAGGAAGGAGTCGCGATGAGCAGTTCTTC.

The gene calls are TRBV4-2 and TRBJ2-7; 9 bases fit TRBD2. Germline CDR1 reads LGHNA; CDR2 reads YNFKEQ. The CDR3 runs to 16 residues. V trimming: 1 base; J trimming: 7 bases; junction bases outside the gene matches: 11. As DNA, the CDR3 is TGTGCCAGCAGCCAAGCCTTTAGGAGCGGGGGGTTTGAGCAGTACTTC. Protein sequence: CASSQAFRSGGFEQYF.

This clone was seen just once. The chain links TRBV29-1 to TRBJ1-2, with a tentative D call TRBD1 (5 bases). In germline, CDR1 is SQVTM, CDR2 ANQGSEA. V lost 3 bases and J 6 bases, leaving 14 bases between the germline ends. This CDR3 has 13 amino acids. The CDR3 sequence is CSVERQRMHGYTF. As DNA, the CDR3 is TGCAGCGTTGAGAGACAGAGGATGCATGGCTACACCTTC.

This clone was seen a handful of times. J is TRBJ1-6 and V is TRBV11-2; D may be TRBD1 (5 bases). Per germline, CDR1 SGHAT and CDR2 FQNNGV. V lost 5 bases, J lost 7 bases, and 18 bases lay in between. This CDR3 contains 16 residues. This CDR3 is CASSPELGARNSPLHF. The CDR3 DNA is TGTGCCAGCAGCCCTGAACTTGGGGCGCGGAATTCACCCCTCCACTTT.